Sequencing of this T cell receptor (beta chain) was carried out in a study of cytomegalovirus exposure and HLA in healthy donors. General study results and limits: What a later analysis reportedly showed was that an Asian-associated ancestry cluster had fewer N-insertions than the approximately 670-donor mean. Other equally common chains were less clonally expanded than HLA-associated TCR beta chains, a later analysis showed. Roughly even sequencing depth across donors was the assumption behind the presence/absence analyses. As immune exposure information, only CMV serostatus was available.

In regard to this clone: Its cognate antigen is unknown.

The study ran its PCR with 60 Vbeta and 13 Jbeta primers. Only in-frame clones appear in the TCRdb table, and some are missing; sequencing was by immunoSEQ multiplex PCR. The sample lists roughly 180,000 clones, around 80% occurring once. V gave up 0 bases and J gave up 2 bases, with 13 bases separating them. In germline, CDR1 is GTSNPN, CDR2 SVGIG (reference sequence). The CDR3 covers 15 residues. What was sequenced was PBMCs. The chain joins TRBV30 to TRBJ1-2; D not resolved. The receptor comes from a woman between 50 and 59 years old in good health and CMV-seropositive. The CDR3 loop reads CAWSVPLLENYGYTF. In DNA form, the CDR3 reads TGTGCCTGGAGTGTACCTCTTCTCGAGAACTATGGCTACACCTTC.